One and the same sample provided the 24 T cell receptor beta chains below, sequenced in a study of blood T cells in healthy people across ages. A second PCR, run for roughly 7 to 12 cycles, used a sample-barcoded 5' primer plus a J-beta primer mix. TCRdb itself ran the 5' RACE reads through MiXCR, one entry per CDR3 protein. Found here are about 580,000 distinct CDR3 sequences, around 50% of them singletons; the top ten hold approximately 25%. Sequencing input: blood. The receptors originated from a man at least 80 years old in good health.

This clonotype was recorded a few times. This rearrangement joins TRBV9 to TRBJ2-5; tentatively, D is TRBD1 (6 bases). The CDR3 has 15 amino acids. Trimming took 4 bases from V and 4 from J, leaving 17 bases between them. Germline-derived CDR1 and CDR2 are SGDLS and YYNGEE. The CDR3 region has the DNA TGTGCCAGCAGCTTAGCTCCCGGACAGACAGAGACCCAGTACTTC. This gives the protein CASSLAPGQTETQYF.

The V and J genes are TRBV24-1 and TRBJ2-7; 9 bases match TRBD1. The CDR3 contains 13 residues. CDR1 and CDR2 from the germline V gene are KGHDR and SFDVKD. Germline trimming cut 5 bases from V and 5 bases from J; bases unmatched to any gene: 3. CDR3 DNA sequence: TGTGCCACCAGTGGAGGGACAGGGAACGAGCAGTACTTC. This encodes CATSGGTGNEQYF.

This clonotype appeared a few times. The genes are TRBV25-1 and TRBJ1-5; D is unresolved. CDR3 length: 14 amino acids. Germline CDR1 MGHDK, CDR2 SYGVNS. Trimming took off 3 bases at V and 0 bases at J, with 6 bases between the two ends. CDR3 amino acids: CASSDRPSNQPQHF. CDR3 in DNA: TGTGCCAGCAGTGACAGGCCTAGCAATCAGCCCCAGCATTTT.

This clonotype was counted between two and nine times. The chain couples TRBV20-1 to TRBJ1-2; D is perhaps TRBD1 (5 bases). The germline V gene encodes CDR1 DFQATT and CDR2 SNEGSKA (reference sequence). The CDR3 length is 17 residues. The V end lost 4 bases, the J end lost 6 bases, and 27 bases lay between the germline ends. This CDR3 reads CSAIPGRIFMGGNGYTF. As DNA, the CDR3 is TGCAGTGCTATCCCGGGACGGATTTTTATGGGTGGGAATGGCTACACCTTC.

This clonotype appeared a few times. A read error may be the cause here, since a much bigger clone is one base away. This chain links TRBV6-1 with TRBJ2-5, with 8 positions matching TRBD1. Germline V lookup: CDR1 MNHNS, CDR2 SASEGT. This CDR3 contains 18 residues. V shed 6 bases and J 2 bases; nucleotides not matched to a gene: 17. CDR3 coding DNA: TGTGCCAGCAGGACGGGACAGGAAATGTGTGGGACACAAGAGACCCAGTACTTC. This codes for CASRTGQEMCGTQETQYF.

The V gene is TRBV7-2, the J gene TRBJ2-7; 9 positions match TRBD1. The V segment lost 1 base and the J segment 0 bases; nucleotides outside the gene matches: 13. The CDR3 sequence is 19 residues long. Germline loops: CDR1 SGHTA, CDR2 FQGNSA. The CDR3 sequence: CASSLVLGQGPLSSYEQYF. CDR3 nucleotide sequence: TGTGCCAGCAGCTTAGTTTTGGGACAGGGTCCTTTAAGCTCCTACGAGCAGTACTTC.

The chain is built from TRBV28 and TRBJ2-5; 9 bases line up with TRBD1. The CDR3 runs 15 residues. The V and J ends lost 5 bases and 11 bases, in that order; junction bases with no gene match: 15. Germline values: CDR1 MDHEN, CDR2 SYDVKM. CDR3 sequence: CASSPYRGQGLGQYF. In DNA, the CDR3 is TGTGCCAGCAGTCCCTACCGGGGACAGGGTCTAGGGCAGTACTTC.

V and J are TRBV4-2 and TRBJ2-6; D is ambiguous. The V and J ends lost 3 bases and 0 bases respectively, with 9 bases between them. The CDR3 is 16 amino acids. CDR1 is LGHNA and CDR2 is YNFKEQ in the germline V gene. CDR3 DNA sequence: TGTGCCAGCAGCCAGGAGAGCAGCTCTGGGGCCAACGTCCTGACTTTC. It yields the protein CASSQESSSGANVLTF.

This clonotype was found a few times. This chain links TRBV7-2 with TRBJ1-5; perhaps TRBD1 as D (5 bases). V shed 6 bases and J shed 1 base, with 13 bases lying between them. The CDR3 has 15 amino acids. The germline V gene has CDR1 SGHTA and CDR2 FQGNSA. CDR3 loop: CASRMTVGSNQPQHF. As DNA, the CDR3 is TGTGCCAGCAGAATGACAGTGGGCAGCAATCAGCCCCAGCATTTT.

The chain is built from TRBV7-9 and TRBJ1-1, with 7 bases identical to TRBD1. This CDR3 comprises 14 residues. With 5 bases clipped from V and 1 base from J, the junction kept 4 bases outside the gene matches. Germline CDR1 reads SEHNR; CDR2 reads FQNEAQ (reference sequence). The CDR3 DNA follows: TGTGCCAGCAGCCCCCGGACAGGGAACACTGAAGCTTTCTTT. It codes for CASSPRTGNTEAFF.

The rearrangement uses TRBV16 and TRBJ1-5; TRBD1 matches at 10 bases. V lost 1 base to trimming and J lost 3 bases; unmatched junction nucleotides: 3. CDR1 is KGHSY, CDR2 FQNENV, per germline. The CDR3 length is 16 residues. The CDR3 is CASSQWTGGNNQPQHF. CDR3 coding DNA: TGTGCCAGCAGCCAATGGACAGGGGGGAACAATCAGCCCCAGCATTTT.

This clonotype has just a few counts. The chain combines TRBV20-1 with TRBJ2-5; D unclear. V was shortened by 3 bases and J by 3 bases, with 11 bases between the two germline ends. CDR1 and CDR2 (germline): DFQATT, SNEGSKA (reference sequence). The CDR3 runs to 13 residues. CDR3 residues: CSASRLIKETQYF. As DNA, the CDR3 is TGCAGTGCTAGTAGACTCATTAAAGAGACCCAGTACTTC.

The CDR3 loop reads CAWSLTDYGYTF. The CDR3 region has the DNA TGTGCCTGGAGTTTAACAGACTATGGCTACACCTTC. The V gene is TRBV30, the J gene TRBJ1-2; D is undetermined. This CDR3 contains 12 residues. Trimming cost V 2 bases and J 3 bases, with 7 bases left between them. Germline V gene lookup returns CDR1 GTSNPN and CDR2 SVGIG (reference sequence).

This clonotype was counted between two and nine times. The rearrangement uses TRBV7-9 and TRBJ2-5; D is unclear. The CDR3 is 13 amino acids. The V and J ends lost 8 bases and 0 bases respectively, with 10 bases between them. Germline CDR1 is SEHNR and CDR2 is FQNEAQ (reference sequence). The CDR3 loop is CASRQENQETQYF. The CDR3 nucleotides read TGTGCCAGCCGGCAGGAAAACCAAGAGACCCAGTACTTC.

The chain recombines TRBV5-1 with TRBJ2-5; TRBD2 matches at 7 bases. The CDR3 runs to 15 residues. Germline trimming cut 0 bases from V and 5 bases from J; bases unmatched to any gene: 7. The germline gives CDR1 SGHRS, CDR2 YFSETQ. CDR3 bases: TGCGCCAGCAGCTTGGGGTCTAGCGGAGGGGAGACCCAGTACTTC. Translation gives CASSLGSSGGETQYF. Complete variable domain (other parts from reference TRBV5-1 and TRBJ2-5): KAGVTQTPRYLIKTRGQQVTLSCSPISGHRSVSWYQQTPGQGLQFLFEYFSETQRNKGNFPGRFSGRQFSNSRSEMNVSTLELGDSALYLCASSLGSSGGETQYFGPGTRLLVL.

The chain uses TRBV20-1 and TRBJ2-7; 11 bases are shared with TRBD2. Looked up from germline, CDR1 is DFQATT and CDR2 is SNEGSKA (reference sequence). The CDR3 has 16 residues. The V gene end was trimmed by 0 bases and the J gene end by 10 bases; junction bases not matched to a gene: 14. For the CDR3, the DNA is TGCAGTGCTAGAGATCCCGGCCTAGCGGGGGGCACCAGCCAGTACTTC. This gives the protein CSARDPGLAGGTSQYF.

In this sample, this clonotype turned up once. This sequence joins TRBV3-1 and TRBJ2-5; possibly TRBD1 for D (7 bases). Looked up from germline, CDR1 is LGHDT and CDR2 is YNNKEL (reference sequence). Trimming shortened V by 1 base and J by 5 bases, and 14 bases separated the two germline ends. The CDR3 runs 15 residues. The CDR3 loop reads CASSQVQGRWETQYF. CDR3 nucleotides: TGTGCCAGCAGCCAAGTACAGGGGAGGTGGGAGACCCAGTACTTC.

The chain employs TRBV7-2 and TRBJ2-7; the D gene could be TRBD1 or TRBD2 (6 bases each). V was shortened by 5 bases and J by 3 bases, with 17 bases between the two germline ends. The CDR3 loop spans 15 amino acids. The germline V gene encodes CDR1 SGHTA and CDR2 FQGNSA. DNA of the CDR3: TGTGCCAGCAGCGGAGGGGGTCGGAAATACTACGAGCAGTACTTC. Its translation is CASSGGGRKYYEQYF.

This rearrangement joins TRBV12-3 or TRBV12-4 to TRBJ1-4, with D maybe TRBD1 (5 bases). The length of the CDR3 is 14 residues. Trimming stripped 6 bases from V and 0 bases from J, with 8 bases between. The CDR3 DNA follows: TGTGCCAGCAGCGCAGGGACAACTAATGAAAAACTGTTTTTT. Translation: CASSAGTTNEKLFF.

The chain recombines TRBV28 with TRBJ1-5; weak D call: TRBD1 (6 bases). The germline V gene has CDR1 MDHEN and CDR2 SYDVKM. The CDR3 consists of 15 residues. The ends were cut back, 2 bases at V and 1 base at J, with 9 bases in the middle. The CDR3 nucleotides are TGTGCCAGCAGTTTACCTGGGGGCAGCAATCAGCCCCAGCATTTT. Translation gives CASSLPGGSNQPQHF.

This chain connects TRBV6-2 or TRBV6-3 to TRBJ2-2; the D is unclear. The CDR3 length is 15 residues. Trimming removed 6 bases from V and 4 bases from J, with 15 bases in between. Looked up from germline, CDR1 is MNHEY and CDR2 is SVGEGT. The CDR3 nucleotides are TGTGCCAGCAGCGCCGCTCCTGGATTCACCGGGGAGCTGTTTTTT. Protein sequence: CASSAAPGFTGELFF.

Only one count was recorded for this clonotype. This chain links TRBV6-2 or TRBV6-3 with TRBJ2-3; the D gene is possibly TRBD1 (5 bases). Trimming took 4 bases from V and 2 from J, leaving 16 bases between them. The CDR3 is made up of 16 amino acids. CDR1 MNHEY and CDR2 SVGEGT come from the germline V gene. The CDR3 here is CASSFVRQPNTDTQYF. The CDR3 nucleotides read TGTGCCAGCAGTTTCGTAAGACAGCCTAACACAGATACGCAGTATTTT.

The chain employs TRBV4-3 and TRBJ1-5, with 7 bases fitting TRBD1. There are 16 residues in the CDR3. V was clipped by 0 bases and J by 7 bases; unmatched bases: 9. Germline CDR1 LGHNA, CDR2 YSLEER. The CDR3 is CASSQDHQGVNQPQHF. CDR3 in DNA: TGCGCCAGCAGCCAAGATCACCAGGGGGTGAACCAGCCCCAGCATTTT.

The chain links TRBV4-3 to TRBJ1-6; D is unclear. Germline CDR1 LGHNA, CDR2 YSLEER. CDR3 length: 16 amino acids. V lost 1 base, J lost 7 bases, and 14 bases lay in between. CDR3 sequence (DNA): TGCGCCAGCAGCCAAGTCGCGGCCGTCGGAAATTCACCCCTCCACTTT. Encoded protein: CASSQVAAVGNSPLHF.